This T cell receptor (beta chain) comes out of a study of T cells in Graves' hyperthyroidism and ophthalmopathy. Amplification targeted TCR beta CDR3 regions from RNA transcripts. Carried out on the TCR CDR3, a first-round RT-PCR used the HTBI primer set. TCRdb used MiXCR to reprocess the multiplex PCR reads, holding one entry per CDR3 protein. The sample carries around 340,000 distinct CDR3 sequences, over 20% recorded once. In its sample, this clonotype was seen many times. Germline V gene sequence: CDR1 SGHTS, CDR2 YDEGEE. V was trimmed by 4 bases and J by 4 bases, leaving 17 bases between them. The length of the CDR3 is 15 residues.

This TCR was recovered from a woman aged 50 to 60 with Graves' hyperthyroidism. The chain couples TRBV5-8 to TRBJ1-1, with a tentative D call TRBD1 (5 bases). Sequenced input: blood. Here the CDR3 reads CASSLGGPVSTEAFF. The CDR3 nucleotides read TGTGCCAGCAGCCTGGGGGGACCTGTGAGCACTGAAGCTTTCTTT.